These 28 T cell receptor beta chains share one sample of origin, sequenced in a study of beta chain features in type 1 diabetes. Study results and caveats: Within each of all four CD4+ subsets, Type 1 diabetes patients had TCRB CDR3s that were moderately but significantly shorter.

What was sequenced were expressed TCRB transcripts, since all of the isolated RNA had been reverse transcribed. The table came from immunoSEQ multiplex PCR; TCRdb's copy has only in-frame clones and leaves some out. The repertoire holds a few hundred thousand clones, with approximately 25% as singletons. These receptors have no identified antigens. The sequencing input was naive CD4+ T cells from blood. These receptor sequences come from a woman aged 25 to 45 with type 1 diabetes.

About this clone: This same CDR3 is encoded by further DNA sequences in the sample. The chain recombines TRBV5-1 with TRBJ1-4; 8 positions match TRBD1. The V and J ends lost 3 bases and 8 bases, in that order; junction bases with no gene match: 6. This CDR3 contains 14 residues. Germline lookup yields CDR1 SGHRS and CDR2 YFSETQ. The CDR3 loop reads CASSSTGVGEKLFF. DNA of the CDR3: TGCGCCAGCAGCTCGACAGGGGTCGGCGAAAAACTGTTTTTT.

The V gene is TRBV9, the J gene TRBJ2-1, with 11 bases aligning to TRBD2. The CDR3 covers 19 residues. V lost 3 bases, J lost 0 bases, and 11 bases stayed unmatched. Germline V CDR1 and CDR2: SGDLS, YYNGEE. The CDR3 sequence is CASSERLAGRISSYNEQFF. The DNA for the CDR3 is TGTGCCAGCAGCGAGCGACTAGCGGGAAGGATCAGCTCCTACAATGAGCAGTTCTTC.

This clone was seen a few times. This rearrangement joins TRBV4-1 to TRBJ2-1; 8 bases fit TRBD1. The CDR3 has 16 amino acids. Germline V gene data show CDR1 as MGHRA and CDR2 as YSYEKL. Trimming cost V 1 base and J 7 bases; bases outside gene matches: 9. CDR3 DNA: TGCGCCAGCAGCCAAGTCCCGGGACAGGCACGGAATGAGCAGTTCTTC. It is translated as CASSQVPGQARNEQFF.

The chain employs TRBV11-2 and TRBJ2-7, with a tentative D call TRBD2 (5 bases). The CDR3 has 13 residues. V was clipped by 1 base and J by 9 bases, with 13 bases between them. Looked up from germline, CDR1 is SGHAT and CDR2 is FQNNGV. CDR3 loop: CASSLGSNSGQYF. As DNA, the CDR3 is TGTGCCAGCAGCTTAGGCAGTAACAGCGGGCAGTACTTC. Full variable domain (rest looked up from reference TRBV11-2 and TRBJ2-7): EAGVAQSPRYKIIEKRQSVAFWCNPISGHATLYWYQQILGQGPKLLIQFQNNGVVDDSQLPKDRFSAERLKGVDSTLKIQPAKLEDSAVYLCASSLGSNSGQYFGPGTRLTVT.

This clone has just a few counts. The chain recombines TRBV9 with TRBJ2-3, with 9 bases fitting TRBD1. After removal of 3 bases from V and 4 bases from J, the junction contained 6 bases not matched to a gene. This CDR3 region has 15 residues. Germline V gene lookup returns CDR1 SGDLS and CDR2 YYNGEE. For the CDR3, the DNA is TGTGCCAGCAGCGAGGGACAGGGTGACGCAGATACGCAGTATTTT. It specifies CASSEGQGDADTQYF.

This clone was recorded a few times. The chain is built from TRBV6-5 and TRBJ1-2; 7 bases line up with TRBD1. Germline assignment: CDR1 MNHEY and CDR2 SVGAGI. With 5 bases clipped from V and 8 bases from J, the junction kept 5 bases outside the gene matches. This CDR3 spans 12 amino acids. The CDR3, as DNA: TGTGCCAGCAGTGACAGGGAGCGCGGCTACACCTTC. It specifies CASSDRERGYTF.

This clone was detected a few times. The chain recombines TRBV5-4 with TRBJ2-7, with 8 bases identical to TRBD1. The CDR3 runs to 15 residues. The V segment lost 4 bases and the J segment 2 bases; nucleotides outside the gene matches: 8. Germline CDR1 and CDR2: SGHNT and YYREEE (reference sequence). CDR3: CASSVGQGVTYEQYF. The CDR3 DNA reads as TGTGCCAGCAGCGTAGGACAGGGAGTCACCTACGAGCAGTACTTC.

This clone was picked up a small number of times. This chain joins TRBV7-2 and TRBJ2-7; D is ambiguous. In germline, CDR1 is SGHTA, CDR2 FQGNSA. The length of the CDR3 is 13 residues. V was shortened by 2 bases and J by 2 bases, with 7 bases between the two germline ends. The CDR3 region has the DNA TGTGCCAGCAGCTTACGGTTTCCCTACGAGCAGTACTTC. Its protein is CASSLRFPYEQYF.

This rearrangement joins TRBV7-2 to TRBJ1-5; 8 nucleotides match TRBD1. V shed 2 bases, J shed 0 bases, and the junction held 6 bases outside the gene matches. The CDR3 has 17 amino acids. Germline V CDR1 and CDR2: SGHTA, FQGNSA. This chain's CDR3 is CASSLRTGLYSNQPQHF. For the CDR3, the DNA is TGTGCCAGCAGCTTACGGACAGGGCTGTATAGCAATCAGCCCCAGCATTTT.

This clone has a handful of counts. CDR3 DNA: TGTGCCAGCAGTGAAGACTTACTAAGCACAGATACGCAGTATTTT. Residues: CASSEDLLSTDTQYF. This chain joins TRBV2 and TRBJ2-3; D unclear. This CDR3 has 15 amino acids. Trimming removed 1 base from V and 0 bases from J, with 8 bases in between. Germline CDR1 SNHLY, CDR2 FYNNEI.

The V gene is TRBV28, the J gene TRBJ1-3; D gene uncertain. V was pared by 3 bases and J by 15 bases, with 12 bases between. The CDR3 length is 11 residues. The V gene's germline CDR1 is MDHEN and CDR2 SYDVKM. CDR3 nucleotides: TGTGCCAGCAGTTTTGGCATGAGGCCATATTTT. Translating gives CASSFGMRPYF.

This clone was observed a handful of times. This CDR3 is CAWGQGPDQPQHF. CDR3 nucleotide sequence: TGTGCCTGGGGACAGGGGCCCGATCAGCCCCAGCATTTT. The V gene is TRBV30, the J gene TRBJ1-5, with 9 bases that match TRBD1. After removal of 5 bases from V and 5 bases from J, the junction contained 4 bases not matched to a gene. The CDR3 is made up of 13 amino acids. Germline V gene lookup returns CDR1 GTSNPN and CDR2 SVGIG (reference sequence).

This clone was observed a handful of times. The CDR3 sequence: CASSQDRNTGELFF. CDR3 nucleotide sequence: TGTGCCAGCTCACAGGACAGAAACACCGGGGAGCTGTTTTTT. The chain recombines TRBV18 with TRBJ2-2, with D possibly TRBD1 on 6 matching bases. V was trimmed by 4 bases and J by 2 bases, leaving 8 bases between them. The CDR3 is 14 amino acids. CDR1 and CDR2 (germline): KGHSH, LQKENI.

The chain has TRBV5-1 and TRBJ2-5; 9 nucleotides align to TRBD2. Germline V gene lookup returns CDR1 SGHRS and CDR2 YFSETQ. The CDR3 runs 16 residues. J lost 2 bases, V lost 4 bases, and 9 bases had no gene match. The CDR3 DNA follows: TGCGCCAGCAGCCGTTACCTAGCGGGGCTACAAGAGACCCAGTACTTC. Amino acid sequence: CASSRYLAGLQETQYF. Full variable domain (remainder filled in from reference TRBV5-1 and TRBJ2-5): KAGVTQTPRYLIKTRGQQVTLSCSPISGHRSVSWYQQTPGQGLQFLFEYFSETQRNKGNFPGRFSGRQFSNSRSEMNVSTLELGDSALYLCASSRYLAGLQETQYFGPGTRLLVL.

The CDR3 protein is CASSKIPPGTSTMYNEQFF. CDR3 in DNA: TGCGCCAGCAGTAAAATACCGCCGGGAACCTCCACTATGTACAATGAGCAGTTCTTC. The rearrangement joins TRBV5-1 to TRBJ2-1, with D tentatively TRBD2 (5 bases). The V gene's germline CDR1 is SGHRS and CDR2 YFSETQ. V lost 5 bases to trimming and J lost 4 bases, with 28 bases between them. The CDR3 totals 19 residues.

The chain has TRBV5-1 and TRBJ2-1; 7 bases align to TRBD1. The trim removed 6 bases at V and 3 bases at J, leaving 6 bases unmatched. There are 14 residues in the CDR3. Germline V gene sequence: CDR1 SGHRS, CDR2 YFSETQ. In DNA, the CDR3 is TGCGCCAGCACCGCAGGACAGGACTACAATGAGCAGTTCTTC. Encoded protein: CASTAGQDYNEQFF.

This clone has just a few counts. The V and J genes are TRBV27 and TRBJ1-5; 7 positions match TRBD1. Per germline, CDR1 MNHEY and CDR2 SMNVEV (reference sequence). The CDR3 runs to 15 residues. The V segment lost 5 bases and the J segment 3 bases; nucleotides outside the gene matches: 7. The CDR3 spells CASSRQGRINQPQHF. The CDR3 coding sequence is TGTGCCAGCAGTAGACAGGGCAGGATCAATCAGCCCCAGCATTTT.

The chain joins TRBV30 to TRBJ2-1; D is unresolved. The CDR3 is 10 residues long. Between the trimmed V and J ends, which lost 3 bases and 12 bases, there was a span of 9 bases. Germline V gene lookup returns CDR1 GTSNPN and CDR2 SVGIG (reference sequence). The CDR3 sequence is CAWSVATQFF. The CDR3 DNA follows: TGTGCCTGGAGCGTTGCTACGCAGTTCTTC.

This clone occurred a few times. This sequence joins TRBV9 and TRBJ2-2; D perhaps matches TRBD2 (6 bases). Germline-derived CDR1 and CDR2 are SGDLS and YYNGEE. CDR3 length: 17 amino acids. V was cut by 3 bases and J by 3 bases, with 18 bases left in between. The CDR3 region has the DNA TGTGCCAGCAGCGCCCTTACTAGGGACTTTGACACCGGGGAGCTGTTTTTT. Translating it yields CASSALTRDFDTGELFF.

V usage is TRBV30 and J usage is TRBJ2-1; tentative D call: TRBD2 (5 bases). Germline lookup yields CDR1 GTSNPN and CDR2 SVGIG (reference sequence). The CDR3 is 13 amino acids. V dropped 0 bases and J dropped 5 bases, with 8 bases sitting between them. This chain's CDR3 is CAWSVGNNNEQFF. CDR3 DNA: TGTGCCTGGAGTGTCGGGAATAACAATGAGCAGTTCTTC. The full variable domain, its missing parts supplied by reference TRBV30 and TRBJ2-1, is SQTIHQWPATLVQPVGSPLSLECTVEGTSNPNLYWYRQAAGRGLQLLFYSVGIGQISSEVPQNLSASRPQDRQFILSSKKLLLSDSGFYLCAWSVGNNNEQFFGPGTRLTVL.

This chain links TRBV25-1 with TRBJ2-7, with a weak D call TRBD1 (5 bases). This CDR3 has 15 residues. Trimming took off 8 bases at V and 3 bases at J, with 20 bases between the two ends. Germline V lookup: CDR1 MGHDK, CDR2 SYGVNS. This CDR3 is CASARGFLTDYEQYF. In DNA form, the CDR3 reads TGTGCCAGCGCCAGAGGATTCCTGACAGACTACGAGCAGTACTTC.

The rearrangement links TRBV5-1 to TRBJ2-3; maybe TRBD1 (6 bases). The CDR3 consists of 14 residues. From germline, CDR1 is SGHRS and CDR2 YFSETQ. Trimming removed 4 bases at V and 0 bases at J, with 9 bases between. CDR3 residues: CASSTGTSTDTQYF. In DNA, the CDR3 is TGCGCCAGCAGCACCGGGACAAGCACAGATACGCAGTATTTT.

The chain recombines TRBV7-9 with TRBJ2-2; D may be TRBD2 (5 bases). Germline loops: CDR1 SEHNR, CDR2 FQNEAQ (reference sequence). CDR3 length: 14 residues. Trimming removed 3 bases from V and 6 bases from J, with 11 bases in between. Here the CDR3 reads CASSFTGSAGELFF. CDR3 coding DNA: TGTGCCAGCAGCTTTACGGGAAGCGCCGGGGAGCTGTTTTTT.

This clone occurred a few times. The chain uses TRBV18 and TRBJ1-2; TRBD1 is a possible D gene (6 bases). Germline V gene data show CDR1 as KGHSH and CDR2 as LQKENI. The CDR3 extends over 13 amino acids. Trimming cost V 4 bases and J 4 bases, with 10 bases left between them. CDR3 residues: CASSQDSSYGYTF. CDR3 DNA: TGTGCCAGCTCACAGGACAGCTCCTATGGCTACACCTTC.

This clone occurred a few times. The chain is built from TRBV29-1 and TRBJ2-3; 11 bases are a match to TRBD2. The CDR3 covers 14 residues. Unmatched junction bases numbered 6, after V lost 6 bases and J lost 4 bases. Germline CDR1 is SQVTM and CDR2 is ANQGSEA. The CDR3 region is CSVRSGRGADTQYF. The CDR3 DNA is TGCAGCGTCCGTAGCGGGAGGGGTGCAGATACGCAGTATTTT.

This chain connects TRBV18 to TRBJ1-1; no reliable D call. The germline gives CDR1 KGHSH, CDR2 LQKENI. The CDR3 runs 14 residues. Trimming left V 2 bases short and J 4 bases short, with 11 bases between. The CDR3 nucleotides are TGTGCCAGCTCACCAGAGGGTTTGGGCACTGAAGCTTTCTTT. This translates into CASSPEGLGTEAFF.

This clone has more than one count but fewer than ten. The chain is built from TRBV6-5 and TRBJ1-2, with TRBD1 as a possible D gene (6 bases). The V end was cut by 6 bases, the J end by 7 bases, with 12 bases between. The CDR3 extends over 12 amino acids. Per the germline V gene, CDR1 is MNHEY and CDR2 is SVGAGI. The CDR3 DNA reads as TGTGCCAGCAGAACAGGGACGCGTGGCTACACCTTC. It codes for CASRTGTRGYTF.

This clone was found a few times. CDR3 loop: CASSLPGSNQPQHF. The CDR3 DNA sequence: TGTGCCAGCAGCTTACCAGGAAGCAATCAGCCCCAGCATTTT. V and J are TRBV11-2 and TRBJ1-5; no clear D. The CDR3 loop spans 14 amino acids. The germline V and J ends were trimmed by 2 bases and 1 base, with 6 bases remaining between them. Germline V gene data show CDR1 as SGHAT and CDR2 as FQNNGV.